The 2 T cell receptor beta chains given below trace back to one sample, sequenced in a study of CXCR3-negative and CXCR3-positive naive CD8 T cells. Study-wide results and caveats: In CXCR3-positive naive cells, the TRB CDR3s were more hydrophobic than in CXCR3-negative naive cells.

UMI labels and 5' RACE were used to prepare the TRB cDNA libraries. TCRdb re-analyzed the 5' RACE reads; it lists each CDR3 protein once, without DNA. The table lists 75,000 to 90,000 distinct CDR3 sequences. No antigen has been identified for these receptors. What was sequenced was naive CXCR3+ CD8+ T cells from blood. The subset here: CD45RO-CCR7+CD27+CD95- naive CD8+ T cells expressing CXCR3 (TNR3+). The receptors were sampled from a human donor in good health. Some clones in this sample may be carry-over from other donors' samples.

The chain joins TRBV7-8 to TRBJ2-1; TCRdb calls TRBD1, which cannot be checked without DNA. Germline-derived CDR1 and CDR2 are SGHVS and FQNEAQ. The CDR3 has 14 residues. This CDR3 is CASSPGGTYNEQFF.

The chain is built from TRBV29-1 and TRBJ2-1; TCRdb's D call, TRBD1, is unchecked because there is no DNA. CDR1 and CDR2 (germline): SQVTM, ANQGSEA. The CDR3 is 12 residues long. This CDR3 is CSVWGGGDEQFF.